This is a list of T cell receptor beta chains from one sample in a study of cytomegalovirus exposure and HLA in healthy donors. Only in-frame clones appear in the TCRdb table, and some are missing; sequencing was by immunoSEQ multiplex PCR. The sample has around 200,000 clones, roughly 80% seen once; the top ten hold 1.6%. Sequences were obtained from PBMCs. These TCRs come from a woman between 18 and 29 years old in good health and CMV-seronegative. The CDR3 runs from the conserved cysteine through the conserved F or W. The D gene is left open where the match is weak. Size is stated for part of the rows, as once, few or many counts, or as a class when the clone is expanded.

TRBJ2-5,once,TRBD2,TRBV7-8,TGTGCCAGCTATCAGGATCTAGCGGGGCGCAAGGCCCAGTACTTC,CASYQDLAGRKAQYF
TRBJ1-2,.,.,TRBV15,TGTGCCACCAGCGGGGGGAACTATGGCTACACCTTC,CATSGGNYGYTF
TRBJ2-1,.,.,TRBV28,TGTGCCAGCAGATTACCGGGTGGGAATGAGCAGTTCTTC,CASRLPGGNEQFF
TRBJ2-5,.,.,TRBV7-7,TGTGCCAGCAGCTTAGCTCTAGGATGGGAGACCCAGTACTTC,CASSLALGWETQYF
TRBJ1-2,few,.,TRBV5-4,TGTGCCAGCAGCTTGTCATCGTTGCCGGTTTATCTTAGCTACACCTTC,CASSLSSLPVYLSYTF
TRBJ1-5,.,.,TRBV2,TGTGCCAGCAGTGAAGGGGTGGGCTGGGGCAATCAGCCCCAGCATTTT,CASSEGVGWGNQPQHF
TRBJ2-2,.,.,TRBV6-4,TGTGCCAGCAGTGACTCGATCGGGGGCACCGGGGAGCTGTTTTTT,CASSDSIGGTGELFF
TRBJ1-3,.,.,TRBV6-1,TGTGCCAGTAGGATACAGTCTTCTGGAAACACCATATATTTT,CASRIQSSGNTIYF
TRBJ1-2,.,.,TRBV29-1,TGCAGCGCAAAACAGGGTTACGGCTACACCTTC,CSAKQGYGYTF
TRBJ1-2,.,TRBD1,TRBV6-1,TGTGCCAGCAGTGACAACAGGGGGTTTAACTATGGCTACACCTTC,CASSDNRGFNYGYTF
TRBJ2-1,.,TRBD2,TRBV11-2,TGTGCCAGCAGCCCCGGACTAGCGGGGTGGGATGAGCAGTTCTTC,CASSPGLAGWDEQFF
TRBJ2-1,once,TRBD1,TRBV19,TGTGCCAGTAACCCCTTGGGACGACAGGGCTTCCATGAGCAGTTCTTC,CASNPLGRQGFHEQFF
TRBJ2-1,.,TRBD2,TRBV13,TGTGCCAGCAGCCGCCTAGCGGAGAACAATGAGCAGTTCTTC,CASSRLAENNEQFF
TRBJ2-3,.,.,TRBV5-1,TGCGCCAGCAGCTTGGTCCCTGACAGTTTTAGCACAGATACGCAGTATTTT,CASSLVPDSFSTDTQYF
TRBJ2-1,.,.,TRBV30,TGTGCCTGTCAGGGGTCCTACAATGAGCAGTTCTTC,CACQGSYNEQFF
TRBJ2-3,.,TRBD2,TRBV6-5,TGTGCCAGCAGGGAACTAGCGGGGGGCACAGATACGCAGTATTTT,CASRELAGGTDTQYF
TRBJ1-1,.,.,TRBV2,TGTGCCACAGTGGCCATCGAAGCTTTCTTT,CATVAIEAFF
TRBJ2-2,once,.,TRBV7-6,TGTGCCAGCAGCTTAGAGGAGGACGGGACTAACACCGGGGAGCTGTTTTTT,CASSLEEDGTNTGELFF
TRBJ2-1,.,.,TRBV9,TGTGCCAGCAGCGTAGGAGGTGTTTTGGGGGGTGAGCAGTTCTTC,CASSVGGVLGGEQFF
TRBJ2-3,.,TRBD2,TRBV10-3,TGTGCCATCAGGACGAGCGGGGTGCAAGATACGCAGTATTTT,CAIRTSGVQDTQYF
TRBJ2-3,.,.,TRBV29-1,TGCAGCGTTGAAGGGACAGACACAGATACGCAGTATTTT,CSVEGTDTDTQYF
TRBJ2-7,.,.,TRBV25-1,TGTGCCAGCAGTGAAGTGGGGGCCCGCTCCTACGAGCAGTACTTC,CASSEVGARSYEQYF
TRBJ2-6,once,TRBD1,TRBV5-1,TGCGCCACCTCGACAGGGGGCTCTTCTGGGGCCAACGTCCTGACTTTC,CATSTGGSSGANVLTF
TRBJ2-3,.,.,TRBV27,TGTGCCAGCACTAGGCCTGGGGGCGGGGATACGCAGTATTTT,CASTRPGGGDTQYF
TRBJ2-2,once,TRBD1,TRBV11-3,TGTGCCAGCAGCACAGGACAGGGGAACACCGGGGAGCTGTTTTTT,CASSTGQGNTGELFF
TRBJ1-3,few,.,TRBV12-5,TGTGCTAGTGGCTCCTCCTCTGGAAACACCATATATTTT,CASGSSSGNTIYF
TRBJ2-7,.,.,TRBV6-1,TGTGCCAGCAGTGAAGCTCGCGCAGGGACCTACGAGCAGTACTTC,CASSEARAGTYEQYF
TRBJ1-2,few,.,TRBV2,TGTGCCAGCAGTGGGTCAGGAAATTATGGCTACACCTTC,CASSGSGNYGYTF
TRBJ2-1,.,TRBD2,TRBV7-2,TGTGCCAGCAGCCCCCAGGTGGGACTAGCAGCGGAGCAGTTCTTC,CASSPQVGLAAEQFF
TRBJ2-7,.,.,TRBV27,TGTGCCAGCAGTGTTACAGTCAACTCCTACGAGCAGTACTTC,CASSVTVNSYEQYF
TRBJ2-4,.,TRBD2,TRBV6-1,TGTGCCAGCAGTGTCCGACTAGCGGGAGGGCCCGAAAACATTCAGTACTTC,CASSVRLAGGPENIQYF
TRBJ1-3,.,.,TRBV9,TGTGCCAGCAGCGCTAGCTCTGGAAACACCATATATTTT,CASSASSGNTIYF
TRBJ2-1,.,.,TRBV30,TGTGCCTGGAGGCCGGGTAAACTGAGGTCCTACAATGAGCAGTTCTTC,CAWRPGKLRSYNEQFF
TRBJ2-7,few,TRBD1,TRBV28,TGTGCCAGCAGTTTAGTGGACAGGTTGTACGAGCAGTACTTC,CASSLVDRLYEQYF
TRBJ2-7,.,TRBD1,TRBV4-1,TGCGCCAGCAGCCAGGGACAGGCCTCCTCCTACGAGCAGTACTTC,CASSQGQASSYEQYF
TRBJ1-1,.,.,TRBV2,TGTGCCAGCAGCGGGGGGCAGCTCTTACGGGTCGCCACTGAAGCTTTCTTT,CASSGGQLLRVATEAFF
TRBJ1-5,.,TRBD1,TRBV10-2,TGCGCCAGCTCACCTTTAAGGGGACAGGGAGTGGGCAATCAGCCCCAGCATTTT,CASSPLRGQGVGNQPQHF
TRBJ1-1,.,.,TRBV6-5,TGTGCCAGCAGTTACCGGGGGGTAGGCACTGAAGCTTTCTTT,CASSYRGVGTEAFF
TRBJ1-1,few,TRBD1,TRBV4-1,TGCGCCAGCAGCCACGACTCAGGGGGCTGGATGAACACTGAAGCTTTCTTT,CASSHDSGGWMNTEAFF
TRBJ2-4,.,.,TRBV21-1,TGTGCCAGCAGCAATTCGGCCAAAAACATTCAGTACTTC,CASSNSAKNIQYF
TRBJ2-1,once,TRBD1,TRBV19,TGTGCCAGTAGAGCGGACAGGGGGAGGAATGAGCAGTTCTTC,CASRADRGRNEQFF
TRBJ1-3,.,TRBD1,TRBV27,TGTGCCAGCAGTCGGACAGGCCTCTCTGGAAACACCATATATTTT,CASSRTGLSGNTIYF